This T cell receptor (beta chain) was sequenced for a study of T cell responses to AZD1222 COVID-19 vaccine. Study results and caveats: Seropositive status at baseline applied to only 5 to 7 AZD1222 recipients. Along spike, vaccine-associated CD4 TCRs were found throughout, with dominance at 160-218 and 743-854.

Researchers grouped second doses given at about 4 or about 12 weeks into one pool. As concerns this clone: Its antigen is not known.

This CDR3 has 18 amino acids. V was pared by 0 bases and J by 7 bases, with 21 bases between. Looked up from germline, CDR1 is MGHRA and CDR2 is YSYEKL. TCRdb's table, derived via immunoSEQ multiplex PCR, lists solely in-frame clones and lacks some. The sample contains about 270,000 clones, 94% of which appear only once. This TCR came from an adult who received the AZD1222 COVID-19 vaccine. The source material was peripheral blood, sampled 28 days after the second AZD1222 dose. The chain recombines TRBV4-1 with TRBJ1-4, with a possible D match to TRBD1 (5 bases). This CDR3 reads CASSQDWGSGAGGEKLFF. CDR3 DNA: TGCGCCAGCAGCCAAGATTGGGGCTCCGGGGCAGGCGGTGAAAAACTGTTTTTT.